This T cell receptor beta chain derives from a study of blood T cell repertoires in COVID-19. In the authors' workflow: Nucleated cell counts were estimated from reference gene primer amplification. Sequenced by immunoSEQ multiplex PCR; TCRdb stores in-frame clones only, minus some. From that table come the V and J calls and clone size; the DNA was used to work out D and trimming. There are around 180,000 clones in the sample; 88% occur only once, and 4% to 5.5% lies in the top ten. Germline V lookup: CDR1 SGDLS, CDR2 YYNGEE. V was pared by 4 bases and J by 4 bases, with 10 bases of the junction left unmatched. CDR3 size: 16 residues.

Sequenced sample: peripheral blood. V gene TRBV9 combines with J gene TRBJ2-7, with 11 bases fitting TRBD1. The source is a human donor in a cohort sampled during active COVID-19. The CDR3 sequence: CASSQLPGQGAYEQYF. DNA of the CDR3: TGTGCCAGCAGCCAGCTCCCCGGACAGGGGGCATACGAGCAGTACTTC.